This T cell receptor beta chain was recovered during a study of T cell repertoires in cytomegalovirus infection. Whole-study context: Indicated by public TCR beta signatures were CMV infection and matching HLA type.

Concerning this clonotype: What it binds is not known.

TCRdb recomputed calls from the reads with MiXCR, one row per CDR3 protein. This table holds tens of thousands of distinct CDR3 sequences, about 22% found once. The CDR3 runs 12 residues. V was trimmed by 6 bases and J by 1 base, leaving 4 bases between them. General study results and limits: Across the ex vivo response, the dominant clonotypes were HLA-C-restricted CMV-specific TCR beta clonotypes.

The TCR originated in a human donor in good health (CMV status not recorded). Some clones in this sample may be carry-over from other donors' samples. The V gene is TRBV12-3 or TRBV12-4, the J gene TRBJ1-5; D unclear. The sample comprised PBMCs, sequenced either directly or after in vitro stimulation (not recorded which). CDR3 residues: CASRVSNQPQHF. DNA for the CDR3: TGTGCCAGCAGGGTGAGCAATCAGCCCCAGCATTTT.